This is a list of T cell receptor beta chains from one sample in a study of T cells in Graves' hyperthyroidism and ophthalmopathy. TCRdb redid the calling of the multiplex PCR reads with MiXCR, one entry per CDR3 protein. The sample includes some 600,000 distinct CDR3 sequences, roughly 14% of them seen just once. Source material: blood. The receptors were sampled from a woman aged 30 to 39 with Graves' hyperthyroidism that later progressed to Graves' ophthalmopathy. Both conserved end residues are part of each CDR3. Each record gives: D gene, V gene, J gene, clone size, CDR3 protein, CDR3 DNA. D genes are given only for firm matches. Part of the rows lack a size; the others show once, few, many or a class for expanded clones.

TRBD1,TRBV28,TRBJ1-2,many,CASSLPGQLYGYTF,TGTGCCAGCAGTTTACCGGGACAGCTCTATGGCTACACCTTC
TRBD2,TRBV19,TRBJ2-1,few,CASSPGTSGRDHEQFF,TGTGCCAGTAGTCCCGGGACTAGCGGGAGGGACCATGAGCAGTTCTTC
TRBD1,TRBV19,TRBJ1-1,many,CASSRALTGALNTEAFF,TGTGCCAGTAGTAGGGCCTTGACAGGGGCCCTGAACACTGAAGCTTTCTTT
TRBD1,TRBV27,TRBJ2-7,many,CASSSQGVGSYEQYF,TGTGCCAGCAGTTCGCAGGGGGTGGGCTCCTACGAGCAGTACTTC
-,TRBV29-1,TRBJ2-3,many,CSVRGGLNGDTQYF,TGCAGCGTCCGAGGGGGTCTGAACGGGGATACGCAGTATTTT
-,TRBV5-1,TRBJ1-2,-,CASRMEGGYTF,TGCGCCAGCAGGATGGAGGGGGGCTACACCTTC
-,TRBV18,TRBJ1-2,many,CASSPFEGDGYTF,TGTGCCAGCTCACCGTTTGAAGGGGACGGCTACACCTTC
-,TRBV2,TRBJ2-5,many,CASSGGRHQETQYF,TGTGCCAGCAGTGGGGGACGGCACCAAGAGACCCAGTACTTC
-,TRBV28,TRBJ1-2,many,CASSLDRGAVYGYTF,TGTGCCAGCAGTTTAGATAGGGGAGCCGTCTATGGCTACACCTTC
TRBD1,TRBV10-3,TRBJ2-5,many,CAISRDRGSQETQYF,TGTGCCATCAGCCGGGACAGGGGTTCACAAGAGACCCAGTACTTC
-,TRBV3-1,TRBJ2-2,many,CASSGTVAGELFF,TGTGCCAGCAGTGGGACGGTCGCCGGGGAGCTGTTTTTT
-,TRBV5-5,TRBJ1-1,-,CASSPSRNTEACF,TGTGCCAGCAGCCCCAGTAGGAACACTGAAGCTTGCTTT
-,TRBV4-1,TRBJ2-1,-,CASSPDGRAKSYNEQFF,TGCGCCAGCAGCCCGGATGGGCGGGCCAAGTCCTACAATGAGCAGTTCTTC
TRBD2,TRBV7-3,TRBJ2-1,many,CASSLPATSGSPRQFF,TGTGCCAGCAGCTTACCGGCTACTAGCGGGAGCCCACGGCAGTTCTTC
-,TRBV7-8,TRBJ2-1,many,CASSSRSNLILDEQFF,TGTGCCAGCAGCTCACGATCGAATCTTATCTTGGATGAGCAGTTCTTC
-,TRBV20-1,TRBJ1-2,few,CSAGPGHTSIEGYTF,TGCAGTGCAGGCCCGGGACATACTTCTATTGAGGGCTACACCTTC
TRBD2,TRBV3-1,TRBJ2-1,many,CASSQGPLAGFNEQFF,TGTGCCAGCAGCCAAGGACCACTAGCGGGGTTCAATGAGCAGTTCTTC
TRBD1,TRBV6-2/TRBV6-3,TRBJ1-5,-,CASRPTGENNQPQHF,TGTGCCAGCAGACCTACAGGGGAGAACAATCAGCCCCAGCATTTT
-,TRBV27,TRBJ1-2,many,CASSFRGAARGYTF,TGTGCCAGCAGTTTCCGGGGGGCAGCCCGGGGCTACACCTTC
-,TRBV20-1,TRBJ2-7,many,CSARRGGGSSYEQYF,TGCAGTGCTAGAAGGGGGGGGGGTTCCTCCTACGAGCAGTACTTC
-,TRBV28,TRBJ1-1,many,CASSLTAVANTEAFF,TGTGCCAGCAGTTTGACCGCCGTGGCGAACACTGAAGCTTTCTTT
TRBD2,TRBV30,TRBJ2-7,many,CAWSVTLAGGSEQYF,TGTGCCTGGAGTGTAACACTAGCGGGAGGTAGCGAGCAGTACTTC
TRBD1,TRBV7-9,TRBJ1-5,-,CASSKNPTGISNQPQHF,TGTGCCAGCAGCAAAAACCCGACAGGGATAAGCAATCAGCCCCAGCATTTT
-,TRBV7-9,TRBJ2-1,few,CASSLGQGLNEQFF,TGTGCCAGCAGCTTAGGACAGGGACTCAATGAGCAGTTCTTC
-,TRBV10-3,TRBJ2-2,many,CAISEFGTLANTGELFF,TGTGCCATCAGTGAGTTCGGGACGCTGGCGAACACCGGGGAGCTGTTTTTT
-,TRBV29-1,TRBJ1-2,few,CSVDILWQDSHGYTF,TGCAGCGTTGATATTCTCTGGCAGGATAGCCATGGCTACACCTTC
-,TRBV5-1,TRBJ2-1,few,CASSLAPTSGYNEQFF,TGCGCCAGCAGCTTGGCCCCCACCTCGGGCTACAATGAGCAGTTCTTC
TRBD1,TRBV6-1,TRBJ1-2,many,CASSPDRERLGYTF,TGTGCCAGCAGCCCGGACAGGGAGAGGCTTGGCTACACCTTC
-,TRBV30,TRBJ1-5,many,CAWSVQGGRNQPQHF,TGTGCCTGGAGTGTACAGGGCGGCCGCAATCAGCCCCAGCATTTT
-,TRBV18,TRBJ1-3,few,CASSPPRGNTIYF,TGTGCCAGCTCACCACCCCGGGGAAACACCATATATTTT
TRBD2,TRBV27,TRBJ2-3,many,CASSWGLAGGPSTDTQYF,TGTGCCAGCAGTTGGGGACTAGCGGGAGGGCCCAGCACAGATACGCAGTATTTT
TRBD1,TRBV5-8,TRBJ2-5,many,CASSPGDRKMETQYF,TGTGCCAGCAGCCCGGGGGACAGGAAGATGGAGACCCAGTACTTC
-,TRBV12-3/TRBV12-4,TRBJ2-1,-,CASSFAPSSYNEQFF,TGTGCCAGCAGTTTTGCGCCGAGCTCCTACAATGAGCAGTTCTTC
-,TRBV11-3,TRBJ2-7,many,CASSPRTAAYEQYF,TGTGCCAGCAGCCCTCGGACTGCAGCCTACGAGCAGTACTTC
-,TRBV15,TRBJ1-5,few,CATSRSRAPGGGQPQHF,TGTGCCACCAGCAGATCGCGGGCCCCCGGAGGGGGTCAGCCCCAGCATTTT
-,TRBV5-1,TRBJ2-7,few,CASSLDGRGTYEQYF,TGCGCCAGCAGCTTGGATGGGCGCGGAACCTACGAGCAGTACTTC
TRBD2,TRBV6-1,TRBJ2-3,many,CASNKEASGEAQYF,TGTGCCAGCAACAAGGAGGCTAGCGGAGAGGCGCAGTATTTT
-,TRBV6-5,TRBJ1-1,few,CASSYSNWRGNTEAFF,TGTGCCAGCAGTTACTCGAATTGGAGGGGAAACACTGAAGCTTTCTTT
-,TRBV28,TRBJ2-7,many,CASRAGPTKAYEQYF,TGTGCCAGCAGGGCGGGACCGACAAAGGCTTACGAGCAGTACTTC
-,TRBV24-1,TRBJ2-1,-,CATSVPGRSSYNEQFF,TGTGCCACCAGTGTTCCCGGTAGGAGCTCCTACAATGAGCAGTTCTTC
-,TRBV12-3/TRBV12-4,TRBJ2-1,-,CASSLRLRLVSSYNEQFF,TGTGCCAGCAGTTTACGTCTCCGACTAGTGAGCTCCTACAATGAGCAGTTCTTC